This TCR beta chain is drawn from a study of neurological immune-mediated disorders. Sequencing runs each yielded over 160 million TCR-beta sequences from 15-18 subjects. TCRdb fed the 5' RACE reads into MiXCR, producing one record per CDR3 protein. This sample has 55,000 to 65,000 distinct CDR3 sequences, with roughly 9.8% found just once. This clonotype was seen repeatedly, ten times or more. J was trimmed by 4 bases and V by 1 base; bases with no gene match: 7. This CDR3 is 18 amino acids long. Per the germline V gene, CDR1 is SGHVS and CDR2 is FQNEAQ. Regarding time point: longitudinal time-point 2.

This chain links TRBV7-8 with TRBJ2-3; 14 bases agree with TRBD2. The TCR originated in a young man in good health. Sequenced input: PBMCs. The CDR3 loop is CASSLEGTSGSESDTQYF. CDR3 sequence (DNA): TGTGCCAGCAGCTTAGAAGGGACTAGCGGGAGTGAGTCAGATACGCAGTATTTT.